This TCR beta chain derives from a study of tissue T cells after allogeneic stem cell transplantation. By sample share, this clone is large. Its target is not known. General study findings and limits: In patients and mice, blood and spleen missed much of tissue repertoire. Across patients, clones rarely overlapped, yet motif clusters were shared tissue-specifically.

The table came from immunoSEQ multiplex PCR; TCRdb's copy has only in-frame clones and leaves some out. This table holds approximately 1,200 clones, about 48% found once. Trimming removed 0 bases from V and 5 bases from J, with 11 bases in between. CDR3 length equals 14 residues. The V gene's germline CDR1 is SGHRS and CDR2 YFSETQ. The chain combines TRBV5-1 with TRBJ2-5, with D possibly matching TRBD2 (5 bases). Specimen: esophageal tissue, collected at autopsy. The source is a female patient aged 35 to 75 with steroid-refractory graft-versus-host disease after an allogeneic stem cell transplant. Some T cells could come from the graft donor. For the CDR3, the DNA is TGCGCCAGCAGCTTGGGGACTTGGGGTGAGACCCAGTACTTC. It translates to CASSLGTWGETQYF.